One sample yielded the 15 T cell receptor beta chains listed below, sequenced in a study of shared clonotypes between healthy human individuals. Assay used: immunoSEQ multiplex PCR; TCRdb lists only in-frame clones, some missing. The sample carries a few million clones, 80% to 95% recorded once. Source material: naive CD4+ T cells from PBMCs. Subset meaning: CD45RA+ positively selected. The receptor set was obtained from a man aged 18 to 30 in good health. Some clones in this sample may be carry-over from other donors' samples.

This rearrangement joins TRBV29-1 to TRBJ1-4; 9 nucleotides align to TRBD1. J was trimmed by 8 bases and V by 7 bases; bases with no gene match: 17. Germline lookup yields CDR1 SQVTM and CDR2 ANQGSEA. The CDR3 totals 16 residues. The CDR3 DNA sequence: TGCAGCGGTCCTCTCCGCCGGGACAGGGAGGACGAAAAACTGTTTTTT. As protein: CSGPLRRDREDEKLFF. Filled out from reference TRBV29-1 and TRBJ1-4, the complete variable domain reads SAVISQKPSRDICQRGTSLTIQCQVDSQVTMMFWYRQQPGQSLTLIATANQGSEATYESGFVIDKFPISRPNLTFSTLTVSNMSPEDSSIYLCSGPLRRDREDEKLFFGSGTQLSVL.

The gene calls are TRBV7-2 and TRBJ2-5, with TRBD1 as a possible D gene (5 bases). The CDR3 covers 16 residues. The germline CDR1 and CDR2 sequences are SGHTA and FQGNSA. V shed 4 bases and J shed 1 base, with 16 bases lying between them. The DNA of the CDR3 is TGTGCCAGCAGCTACCGGACACCTGGGCTCCAAGAGACCCAGTACTTC. Its translation is CASSYRTPGLQETQYF.

The V and J genes are TRBV9 and TRBJ2-2; D call uncertain. This CDR3 spans 15 amino acids. Deletions cut 4 bases from V and 0 bases from J, with 10 bases between. Germline lookup yields CDR1 SGDLS and CDR2 YYNGEE. The CDR3 sequence: CASSLRPANTGELFF. For the CDR3, the DNA is TGTGCCAGCAGCCTTAGACCTGCGAACACCGGGGAGCTGTTTTTT.

Turning to this clone: Additional DNA sequences in this sample encode the identical CDR3. This chain uses TRBV5-1 with TRBJ1-1; D not certain. The germline CDR1 and CDR2 sequences are SGHRS and YFSETQ. The length of the CDR3 is 14 residues. The V end lost 0 bases, the J end lost 0 bases, and 6 bases lay between the germline ends. The CDR3 DNA is TGCGCCAGCAGCTTGGACGGGGTGAACACTGAAGCTTTCTTT. It specifies CASSLDGVNTEAFF.

This clone was seen a single time. The sample carries other DNA sequences with the same CDR3. The genes are TRBV7-2 and TRBJ2-5; no firm D call. Trimming removed 1 base from V and 2 bases from J, with 8 bases in between. From germline, CDR1 is SGHTA and CDR2 FQGNSA. The CDR3 is made up of 14 amino acids. The CDR3 spells CASSLVTAQETQYF. The CDR3 DNA reads as TGTGCCAGCAGCTTAGTCACAGCACAAGAGACCCAGTACTTC.

The chain employs TRBV5-1 and TRBJ2-5; D may be TRBD2 (6 bases). Germline V CDR1 and CDR2: SGHRS, YFSETQ. CDR3 length: 15 residues. The V and J ends lost 0 bases and 5 bases respectively, with 14 bases between them. CDR3 region: CASSLEARGWETQYF. CDR3 coding DNA: TGCGCCAGCAGCTTGGAGGCTCGGGGGTGGGAGACCCAGTACTTC. The complete variable domain, with remaining parts taken from reference TRBV5-1 and TRBJ2-5, reads KAGVTQTPRYLIKTRGQQVTLSCSPISGHRSVSWYQQTPGQGLQFLFEYFSETQRNKGNFPGRFSGRQFSNSRSEMNVSTLELGDSALYLCASSLEARGWETQYFGPGTRLLVL.

The genes are TRBV21-1 and TRBJ2-5; the table's TRBD1 call for D was not verified on the DNA. TRBV21-1 is marked as a pseudogene. This CDR3 contains 15 residues. The CDR3 loop reads CASSKVCDIQETQYF. The CDR3 coding sequence is TGTGCCAGCAGCAAAGTTTGCGACATCCAAGAGACCCAGTACTTC.

Points on this clone: Other DNA sequences in this specimen translate into the identical CDR3. CDR3 DNA: TGCGCCAGCAGCTCGGGACTAGCGGGCGATGAGCAGTTCTTC. Residues: CASSSGLAGDEQFF. The genes are TRBV5-1 and TRBJ2-1, with 12 bases fitting TRBD2. Germline V gives CDR1 SGHRS, CDR2 YFSETQ. The CDR3 covers 14 residues. Unmatched junction bases numbered 3, after V lost 3 bases and J lost 8 bases.

The V and J genes are TRBV7-9 and TRBJ2-5; 8 positions agree with TRBD1. The J call may be in error: the DNA end matches TRBJ2-7 better. The CDR3 runs 14 residues. Germline CDR1 and CDR2: SEHNR and FQNEAQ (reference sequence). The DNA of the CDR3 is TGTGCCAGCAGCTTAGGACAGGGGTTCTACGAGCAGTACTTC. Amino acids: CASSLGQGFYEQYF.

The rearrangement joins TRBV4-3 to TRBJ2-7; the D call may be TRBD1 or TRBD2 (6 bases each). CDR1 LGHNA and CDR2 YSLEER come from the germline V gene. The CDR3 totals 15 residues. Trimming removed 3 bases from V and 3 bases from J, with 15 bases in between. The CDR3: CASSQGTGTFYEQYF. CDR3 nucleotide sequence: TGCGCCAGCAGCCAGGGCACAGGGACTTTCTACGAGCAGTACTTC.

This sequence joins TRBV7-8 and TRBJ1-1; D is ambiguous. The ends were cut back, 3 bases at V and 2 bases at J, with 10 bases in the middle. The CDR3 covers 14 residues. Germline V gives CDR1 SGHVS, CDR2 FQNEAQ. CDR3: CASSFNTDNTEAFF. CDR3 DNA: TGTGCCAGCAGCTTTAATACAGATAACACTGAAGCTTTCTTT.

V and J are TRBV27 and TRBJ2-6, with TRBD1 as a possible D gene (5 bases). CDR3 length: 19 amino acids. V was pared by 4 bases and J by 0 bases, with 19 bases between. The V gene's germline CDR1 is MNHEY and CDR2 SMNVEV (reference sequence). The CDR3 region has the DNA TGTGCCAGCAGTTGGGGCCGGCGGACGCAAGGCTCTGGGGCCAACGTCCTGACTTTC. Its protein is CASSWGRRTQGSGANVLTF.

V and J are TRBV7-9 and TRBJ1-1; D uncertain. This CDR3 is built from 14 residues. The V gene lost 5 bases and the J gene lost 4 bases, with 14 bases spanning the gap. From germline, CDR1 is SEHNR and CDR2 FQNEAQ (reference sequence). The CDR3 reads CASSVGPRATEAFF. CDR3 DNA sequence: TGTGCCAGCAGCGTCGGGCCGAGGGCCACTGAAGCTTTCTTT.

Comments on this clone: The sample holds other DNA sequences that translate to the same CDR3. J is TRBJ1-4 and V is TRBV28; D call uncertain. Germline-derived CDR1 and CDR2 are MDHEN and SYDVKM. Trimming removed 5 bases from V and 4 bases from J, with 5 bases in between. The CDR3 spans 12 residues. CDR3 nucleotide sequence: TGTGCCAGCAGTCTTAGTAATGAAAAACTGTTTTTT. It specifies CASSLSNEKLFF.

The chain links TRBV7-2 to TRBJ1-5; 8 nucleotides match TRBD1. Per germline, CDR1 SGHTA and CDR2 FQGNSA. Trimming cost V 5 bases and J 6 bases; bases outside gene matches: 15. The CDR3 is made up of 17 amino acids. CDR3 bases: TGTGCCAGCAGCCAGGGTCCCAGGGGGCGCGTTTTTCAGCCCCAGCATTTT. It codes for CASSQGPRGRVFQPQHF. The variable domain in full, completed from reference TRBV7-2 and TRBJ1-5, reads GAGVSQSPSNKVTEKGKDVELRCDPISGHTALYWYRQSLGQGLEFLIYFQGNSAPDKSGLPSDRFSAERTGGSVSTLTIQRTQQEDSAVYLCASSQGPRGRVFQPQHFGDGTRLSIL.